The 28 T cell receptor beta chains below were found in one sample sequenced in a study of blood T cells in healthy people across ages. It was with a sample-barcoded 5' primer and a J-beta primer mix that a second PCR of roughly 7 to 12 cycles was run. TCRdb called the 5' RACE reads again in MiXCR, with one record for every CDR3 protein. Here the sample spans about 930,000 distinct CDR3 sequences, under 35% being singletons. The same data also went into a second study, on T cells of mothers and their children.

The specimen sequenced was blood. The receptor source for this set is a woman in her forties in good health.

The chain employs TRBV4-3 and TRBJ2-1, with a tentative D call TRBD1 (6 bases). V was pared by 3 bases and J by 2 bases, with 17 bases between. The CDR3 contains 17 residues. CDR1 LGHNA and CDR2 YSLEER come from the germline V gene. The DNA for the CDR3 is TGCGCCAGCAGCCAGCGAGAGGGGACAAGCCCCTACAATGAGCAGTTCTTC. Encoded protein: CASSQREGTSPYNEQFF.

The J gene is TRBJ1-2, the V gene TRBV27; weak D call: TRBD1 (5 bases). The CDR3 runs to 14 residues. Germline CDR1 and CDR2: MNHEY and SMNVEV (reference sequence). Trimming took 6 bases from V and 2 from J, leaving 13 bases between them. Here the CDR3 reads CASRTGAINYGYTF. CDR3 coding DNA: TGTGCCAGCAGGACCGGGGCGATCAACTATGGCTACACCTTC.

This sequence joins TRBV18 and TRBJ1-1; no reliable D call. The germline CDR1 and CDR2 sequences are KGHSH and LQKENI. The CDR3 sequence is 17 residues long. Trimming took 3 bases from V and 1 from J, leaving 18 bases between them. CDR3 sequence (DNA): TGTGCCAGCTCACCTTACTTAGGGATACACCCGAACACTGAAGCTTTCTTT. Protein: CASSPYLGIHPNTEAFF.

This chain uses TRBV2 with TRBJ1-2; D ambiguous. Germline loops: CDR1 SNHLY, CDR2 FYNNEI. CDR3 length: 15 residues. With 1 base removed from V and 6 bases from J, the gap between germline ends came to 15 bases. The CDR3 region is CASSEEIEGKDGYTF. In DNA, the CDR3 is TGTGCCAGCAGTGAAGAAATTGAGGGAAAGGATGGCTACACCTTC.

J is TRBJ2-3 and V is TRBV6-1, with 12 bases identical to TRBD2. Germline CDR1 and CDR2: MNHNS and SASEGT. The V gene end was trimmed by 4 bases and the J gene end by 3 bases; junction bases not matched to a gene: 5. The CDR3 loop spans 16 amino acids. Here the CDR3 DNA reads TGTGCCAGCAGTGTCCGGACTAGCGGGGAGACAGATACGCAGTATTTT. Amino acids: CASSVRTSGETDTQYF.

CDR3 sequence reads: CAIDGQGEFGGYTF. DNA for the CDR3: TGTGCCATCGACGGACAGGGGGAATTCGGTGGCTACACCTTC. The rearrangement joins TRBV6-2 or TRBV6-3 to TRBJ1-2, with 10 bases matching TRBD1. Germline CDR1 is MNHEY and CDR2 is SVGEGT. The CDR3 covers 14 residues. V lost 10 bases and J lost 7; bases outside the gene matches: 12.

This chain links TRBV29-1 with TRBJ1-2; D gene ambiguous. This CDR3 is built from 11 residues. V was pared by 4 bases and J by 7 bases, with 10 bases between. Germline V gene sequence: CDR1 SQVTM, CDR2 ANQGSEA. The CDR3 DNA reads TGCAGCGTTGGGGGATCCGGTGGCTACACCTTC. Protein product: CSVGGSGGYTF.

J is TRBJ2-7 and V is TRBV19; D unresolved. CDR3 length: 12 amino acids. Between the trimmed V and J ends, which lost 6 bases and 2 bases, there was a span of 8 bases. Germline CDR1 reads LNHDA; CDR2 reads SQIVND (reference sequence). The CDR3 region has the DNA TGTGCCAGTAGCACCAACACCTACGAGCAGTACTTC. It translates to CASSTNTYEQYF.

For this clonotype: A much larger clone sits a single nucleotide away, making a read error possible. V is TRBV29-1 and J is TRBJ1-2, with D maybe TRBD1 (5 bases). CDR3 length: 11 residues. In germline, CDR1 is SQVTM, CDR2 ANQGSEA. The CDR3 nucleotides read TGCAGCGTTCAGGGAGTCTATGACTACACCTTC. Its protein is CSVQGVYDYTF.

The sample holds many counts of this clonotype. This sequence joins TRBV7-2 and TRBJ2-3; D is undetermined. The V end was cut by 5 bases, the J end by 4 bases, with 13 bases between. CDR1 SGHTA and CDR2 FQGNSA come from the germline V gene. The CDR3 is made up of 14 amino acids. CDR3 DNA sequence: TGTGCCAGCAGCCCCGACTCTAGTGCAGATACGCAGTATTTT. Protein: CASSPDSSADTQYF.

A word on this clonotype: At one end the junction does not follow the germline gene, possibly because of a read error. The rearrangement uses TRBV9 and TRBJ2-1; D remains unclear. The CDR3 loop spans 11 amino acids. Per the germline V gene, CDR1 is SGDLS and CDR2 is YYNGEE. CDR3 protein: CASSVADERFF. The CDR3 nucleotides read TGTGCCAGCAGCGTAGCGGATGAGCGGTTCTTC.

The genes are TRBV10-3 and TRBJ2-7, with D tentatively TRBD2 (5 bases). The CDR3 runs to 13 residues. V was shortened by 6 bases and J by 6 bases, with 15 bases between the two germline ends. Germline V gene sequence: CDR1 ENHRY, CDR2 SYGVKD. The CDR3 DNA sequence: TGTGCCATCAGATCGGACGCGGCGGGCGAGCAGTACTTC. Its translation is CAIRSDAAGEQYF.

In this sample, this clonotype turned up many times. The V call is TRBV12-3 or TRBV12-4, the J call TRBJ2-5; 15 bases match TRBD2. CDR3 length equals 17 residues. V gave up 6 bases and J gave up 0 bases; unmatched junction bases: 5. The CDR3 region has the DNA TGTGCCAGCAGGCAGGGACTAGCGGGGGGCTACCAAGAGACCCAGTACTTC. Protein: CASRQGLAGGYQETQYF.

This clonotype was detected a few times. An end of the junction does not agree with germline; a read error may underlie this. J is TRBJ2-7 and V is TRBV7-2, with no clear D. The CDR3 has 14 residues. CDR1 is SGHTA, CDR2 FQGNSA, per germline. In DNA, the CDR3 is TGTGCCGGCAGCTTCACTACCGGGTACTACGAGCAGTACTTC. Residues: CAGSFTTGYYEQYF. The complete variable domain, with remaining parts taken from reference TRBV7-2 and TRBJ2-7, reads GAGVSQSPSNKVTEKGKDVELRCDPISGHTALYWYRQSLGQGLEFLIYFQGNSAPDKSGLPSDRFSAERTGGSVSTLTIQRTQQEDSAVYLCAGSFTTGYYEQYFGPGTRLTVT.

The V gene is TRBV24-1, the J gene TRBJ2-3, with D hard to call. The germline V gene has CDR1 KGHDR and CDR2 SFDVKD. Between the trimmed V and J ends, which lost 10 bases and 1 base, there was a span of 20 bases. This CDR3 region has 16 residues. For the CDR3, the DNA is TGTGCCACATCGGGTGCCAGACTGACTGGCACAGATACGCAGTATTTT. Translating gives CATSGARLTGTDTQYF.

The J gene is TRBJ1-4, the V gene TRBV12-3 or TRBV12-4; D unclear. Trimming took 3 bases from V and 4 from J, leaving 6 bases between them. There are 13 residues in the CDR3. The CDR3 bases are TGTGCCAGCAGTTTGTCGGTTAATGAAAAACTGTTTTTT. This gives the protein CASSLSVNEKLFF.

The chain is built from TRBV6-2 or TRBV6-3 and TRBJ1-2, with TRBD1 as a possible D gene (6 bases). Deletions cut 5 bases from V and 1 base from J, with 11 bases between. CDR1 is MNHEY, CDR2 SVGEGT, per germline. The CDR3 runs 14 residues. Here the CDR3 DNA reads TGTGCCAGCAGTCCAGGACAGTTTAACTATGGCTACACCTTC. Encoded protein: CASSPGQFNYGYTF.

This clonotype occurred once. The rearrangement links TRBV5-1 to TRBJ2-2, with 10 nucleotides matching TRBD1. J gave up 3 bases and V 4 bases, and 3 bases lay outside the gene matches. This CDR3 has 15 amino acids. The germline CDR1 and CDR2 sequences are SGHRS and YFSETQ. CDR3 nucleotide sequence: TGCGCCAGCAGCGGGACAGGGGAAGACACCGGGGAGCTGTTTTTT. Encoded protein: CASSGTGEDTGELFF.

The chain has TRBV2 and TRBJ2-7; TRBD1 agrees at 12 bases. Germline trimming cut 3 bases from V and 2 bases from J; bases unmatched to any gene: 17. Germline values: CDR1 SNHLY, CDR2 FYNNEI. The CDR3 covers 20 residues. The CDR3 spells CASSDLPGQGASENPYEQYF. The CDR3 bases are TGTGCCAGCAGTGACCTACCGGGACAGGGGGCGTCGGAGAATCCCTACGAGCAGTACTTC. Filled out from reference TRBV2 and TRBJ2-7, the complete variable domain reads EPEVTQTPSHQVTQMGQEVILRCVPISNHLYFYWYRQILGQKVEFLVSFYNNEISEKSEIFDDQFSVERPDGSNFTLKIRSTKLEDSAMYFCASSDLPGQGASENPYEQYFGPGTRLTVT.

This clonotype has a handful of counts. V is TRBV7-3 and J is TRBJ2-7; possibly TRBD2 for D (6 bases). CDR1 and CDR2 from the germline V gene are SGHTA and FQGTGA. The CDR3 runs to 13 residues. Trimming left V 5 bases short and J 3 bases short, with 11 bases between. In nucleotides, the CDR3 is TGTGCCAGCAGCCGCGGGGCGATCTACGAGCAGTACTTC. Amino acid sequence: CASSRGAIYEQYF.

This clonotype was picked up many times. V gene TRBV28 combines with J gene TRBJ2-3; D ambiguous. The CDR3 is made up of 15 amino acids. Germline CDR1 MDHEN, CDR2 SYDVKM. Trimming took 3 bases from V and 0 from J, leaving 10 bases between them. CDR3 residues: CASSFGGPSTDTQYF. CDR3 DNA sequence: TGTGCCAGCAGTTTTGGTGGACCTAGCACAGATACGCAGTATTTT.

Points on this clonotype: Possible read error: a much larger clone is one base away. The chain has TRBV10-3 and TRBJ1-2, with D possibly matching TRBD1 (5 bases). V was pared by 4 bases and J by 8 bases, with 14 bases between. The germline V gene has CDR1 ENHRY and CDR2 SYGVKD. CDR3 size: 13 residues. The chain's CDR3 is CAISGSGLEGYTF. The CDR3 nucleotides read TGTGCCATCAGTGGCTCAGGGCTCGAGGGCTACACCTTC.

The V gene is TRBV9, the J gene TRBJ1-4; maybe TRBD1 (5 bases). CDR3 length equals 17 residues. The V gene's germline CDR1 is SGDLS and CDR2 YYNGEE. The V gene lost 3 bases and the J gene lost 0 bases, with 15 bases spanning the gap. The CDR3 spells CASSDKPGRATNEKLFF. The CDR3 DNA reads TGTGCCAGCAGCGATAAACCGGGACGCGCAACTAATGAAAAACTGTTTTTT.

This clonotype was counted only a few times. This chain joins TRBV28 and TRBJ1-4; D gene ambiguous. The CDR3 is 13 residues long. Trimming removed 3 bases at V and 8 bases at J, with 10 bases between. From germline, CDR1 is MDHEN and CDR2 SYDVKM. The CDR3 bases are TGTGCCAGCAGTTTTGATCGGGAAGAAAAACTGTTTTTT. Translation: CASSFDREEKLFF.

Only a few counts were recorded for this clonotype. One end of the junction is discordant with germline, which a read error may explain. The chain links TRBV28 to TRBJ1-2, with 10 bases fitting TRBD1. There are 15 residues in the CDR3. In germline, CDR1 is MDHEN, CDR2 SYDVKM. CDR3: CASRTTGGSSYGCTF. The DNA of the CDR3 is TGTGCCAGCAGGACGACAGGGGGCTCTTCCTATGGCTGCACCTTC.

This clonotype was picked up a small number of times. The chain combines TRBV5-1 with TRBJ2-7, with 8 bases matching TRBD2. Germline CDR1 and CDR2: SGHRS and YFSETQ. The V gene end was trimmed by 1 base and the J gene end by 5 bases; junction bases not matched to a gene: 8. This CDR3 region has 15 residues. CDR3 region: CASSLPRGGRDEQYF. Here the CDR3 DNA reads TGCGCCAGCAGCTTGCCCCGGGGGGGTCGCGACGAGCAGTACTTC.

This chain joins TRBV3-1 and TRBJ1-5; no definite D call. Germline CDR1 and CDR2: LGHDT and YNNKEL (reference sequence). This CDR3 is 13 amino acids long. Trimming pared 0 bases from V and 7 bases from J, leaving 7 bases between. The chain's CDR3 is CASSQDLVQPQHF. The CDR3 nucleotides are TGTGCCAGCAGCCAAGATTTGGTACAGCCCCAGCATTTT.

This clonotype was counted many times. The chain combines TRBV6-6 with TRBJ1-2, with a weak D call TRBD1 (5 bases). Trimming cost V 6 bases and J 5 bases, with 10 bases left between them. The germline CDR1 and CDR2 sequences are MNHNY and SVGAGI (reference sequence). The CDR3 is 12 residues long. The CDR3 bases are TGTGCCAGCAGCCTACAGGAGTATGGCTACACCTTC. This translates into CASSLQEYGYTF.